These 25 T cell receptor beta chains were sequenced from one sample in a study of T cells in tuberculosis. Time point: new active TB diagnosis, blood taken before or within 7 days of starting treatment. The data were produced by immunoSEQ multiplex PCR, yet TCRdb's version contains in-frame clones alone and is incomplete. The table shows 30,000 to 35,000 clones, with under 95% occurring only once. Material: PBMCs, obtained at tuberculosis diagnosis. The origin of the receptors is an adult with tuberculosis. Some clones in this sample may be carry-over from other donors' samples.

V is TRBV6-6 and J is TRBJ1-1; D gene uncertain. Trimming cost V 5 bases and J 0 bases, with 10 bases left between them. The CDR3 runs to 14 residues. Germline CDR1 MNHNY, CDR2 SVGAGI (reference sequence). DNA for the CDR3: TGTGCCAGCAGTCAGGTGACGGTGAACACTGAAGCTTTCTTT. This codes for CASSQVTVNTEAFF.

This chain's CDR3 is CASFQRGGLGTDTQYF. DNA for the CDR3: TGTGCCAGCTTCCAGCGGGGGGGCCTTGGCACAGATACGCAGTATTTT. The chain carries TRBV7-2 and TRBJ2-3; 10 nucleotides line up with TRBD2. Trimming removed 8 bases from V and 1 base from J; junction bases left unmatched: 9. Germline V gene lookup returns CDR1 SGHTA and CDR2 FQGNSA. This CDR3 has 16 amino acids.

The chain combines TRBV7-3 with TRBJ1-6; TRBD1 aligns across 8 bases. Germline CDR1 reads SGHTA; CDR2 reads FQGTGA. The CDR3 consists of 15 residues. Trimming cost V 5 bases and J 7 bases; bases outside gene matches: 7. The CDR3: CASSPSTGDNSPLHF. Written as DNA, the CDR3 is TGTGCCAGCAGCCCATCGACAGGGGACAATTCACCCCTCCACTTT. The variable domain in full, completed from reference TRBV7-3 and TRBJ1-6, reads GAGVSQTPSNKVTEKGKYVELRCDPISGHTALYWYRQSLGQGPEFLIYFQGTGAADDSGLPNDRFFAVRPEGSVSTLKIQRTERGDSAVYLCASSPSTGDNSPLHFGNGTRLTVT.

V gene TRBV11-2 combines with J gene TRBJ2-7, with D unresolved. Germline CDR1 and CDR2: SGHAT and FQNNGV. With 4 bases removed from V and 4 bases from J, the gap between germline ends came to 5 bases. This CDR3 is 11 amino acids long. The CDR3, as DNA: TGTGCCAGCAGCTCTCCGTACGAGCAGTACTTC. Protein sequence: CASSSPYEQYF.

The V gene is TRBV29-1, the J gene TRBJ1-2; TRBD1 matches 12 bases. V lost 6 bases to trimming and J lost 4 bases; unmatched junction nucleotides: 6. The CDR3 consists of 14 residues. The germline V gene encodes CDR1 SQVTM and CDR2 ANQGSEA. The CDR3 sequence is CSVTPGQGAYGYTF. The CDR3 coding sequence is TGCAGCGTAACTCCGGGACAGGGGGCCTATGGCTACACCTTC.

The gene calls are TRBV5-1 and TRBJ1-5; D is perhaps TRBD1 (5 bases). This CDR3 has 15 amino acids. The V gene's germline CDR1 is SGHRS and CDR2 YFSETQ. With 4 bases removed from V and 4 bases from J, the gap between germline ends came to 15 bases. The DNA of the CDR3 is TGCGCCAGCAGCCCCCGGGGGATCGGAAATCAGCCCCAGCATTTT. Protein: CASSPRGIGNQPQHF.

This clone appeared a single time. The rearrangement links TRBV6-1 to TRBJ2-7; 8 bases line up with TRBD2. The CDR3 runs to 17 residues. Trimming removed 3 bases from V and 1 base from J; junction bases left unmatched: 11. In germline, CDR1 is MNHNS, CDR2 SASEGT. CDR3 nucleotides: TGTGCCAGCAGTGACCACCGACGGGGGGGGAGGTCCTACGAGCAGTACTTC. Amino acids: CASSDHRRGGRSYEQYF.

V usage is TRBV25-1 and J usage is TRBJ2-7, with D uncertain. CDR1 is MGHDK and CDR2 is SYGVNS in the germline V gene. V shed 5 bases and J shed 3 bases, with 5 bases lying between them. The CDR3 consists of 11 residues. CDR3 residues: CASSPDYEQYF. The CDR3 DNA reads as TGTGCCAGCAGTCCAGACTACGAGCAGTACTTC.

The chain joins TRBV21-1 to TRBJ1-4; no DNA check was done on the table's D call, TRBD1. TRBV21-1 is classified as a pseudogene. CDR3 length: 14 amino acids. For the CDR3, the DNA is TGTGCCAGCAGCAACAGGGTGGGTAATGAAAAACTGTTTTTT. As protein: CASSNRVGNEKLFF.

There are a few counts of this clone. At the DNA level, this CDR3 is encoded by other sequences in the same sample as well. The chain links TRBV9 to TRBJ2-6, with a possible D match to TRBD2 (5 bases). This CDR3 has 15 residues. Germline-derived CDR1 and CDR2 are SGDLS and YYNGEE. V was cut by 2 bases and J by 1 base, with 7 bases left in between. This CDR3 reads CASSVRGSGANVLTF. The CDR3 DNA follows: TGTGCCAGCAGCGTCCGGGGTTCTGGGGCCAACGTCCTGACTTTC.

The chain uses TRBV4-1 and TRBJ1-6; D not certain. Trimming took off 0 bases at V and 15 bases at J, with 18 bases between the two ends. Germline CDR1 is MGHRA and CDR2 is YSYEKL. The CDR3 spans 15 residues. The CDR3 is CASSQEYRFVINLHF. The CDR3 DNA reads as TGCGCCAGCAGCCAAGAGTACAGATTCGTTATTAACCTCCACTTT.

This clone came up once. This chain links TRBV7-9 with TRBJ1-1, with unresolved D. There are 13 residues in the CDR3. V was trimmed by 8 bases and J by 4 bases, leaving 14 bases between them. The germline V gene has CDR1 SEHNR and CDR2 FQNEAQ (reference sequence). DNA of the CDR3: TGTGCCAGCGAGGAGAGCACAAGCACTGAAGCTTTCTTT. As protein: CASEESTSTEAFF.

CDR3 nucleotide sequence: TGTGCCAGCAGTTTAGGGCAGGGATTTTATTCACCCCTCCACTTT. It codes for CASSLGQGFYSPLHF. The gene calls are TRBV27 and TRBJ1-6, with D tentatively TRBD1 (5 bases). Germline V lookup: CDR1 MNHEY, CDR2 SMNVEV (reference sequence). The CDR3 is 15 amino acids. V was pared by 2 bases and J by 8 bases, with 13 bases between.

The J gene is TRBJ1-1, the V gene TRBV6-4; TRBD1 might be the D (6 bases). This CDR3 comprises 14 residues. CDR1 and CDR2 from the germline V gene are MRHNA and SNTAGT. Trimming shortened V by 7 bases and J by 5 bases, and 17 bases separated the two germline ends. The CDR3 sequence is CASKLIQGSTEAFF. In nucleotides, the CDR3 is TGTGCCAGCAAGTTAATACAGGGATCGACTGAAGCTTTCTTT.

The chain has TRBV29-1 and TRBJ2-1; D ambiguous. V was clipped by 4 bases and J by 7 bases, with 11 bases between them. In germline, CDR1 is SQVTM, CDR2 ANQGSEA. The CDR3 spans 12 residues. CDR3 sequence (DNA): TGCAGCGTTGCAATAGCCGGAAATGAGCAGTTCTTC. Protein sequence: CSVAIAGNEQFF.

The V and J genes are TRBV7-2 and TRBJ2-3; 8 positions match TRBD2. CDR1 is SGHTA, CDR2 FQGNSA, per germline. This CDR3 has 15 amino acids. With V trimmed by 5 bases and J by 2 bases, 6 bases remained unmatched. The CDR3 sequence is CASSLNGGATDTQYF. In nucleotides, the CDR3 is TGTGCCAGCAGCCTCAACGGGGGGGCCACAGATACGCAGTATTTT.

This chain uses TRBV10-3 with TRBJ1-1; the D is unclear. CDR1 ENHRY and CDR2 SYGVKD come from the germline V gene. Deletions cut 7 bases from V and 4 bases from J, with 13 bases between. The CDR3 runs to 13 residues. CDR3 loop: CAINSAGSTEAFF. CDR3 nucleotide sequence: TGTGCCATCAATTCCGCGGGGAGCACTGAAGCTTTCTTT.

J is TRBJ1-1 and V is TRBV5-1, with D maybe TRBD1 (6 bases). V was trimmed by 4 bases and J by 6 bases, leaving 16 bases between them. The CDR3 spans 14 residues. Germline V gives CDR1 SGHRS, CDR2 YFSETQ. The CDR3 spells CASSLVQGRAEAFF. CDR3 nucleotides: TGCGCCAGCAGCCTCGTGCAGGGGCGGGCTGAAGCTTTCTTT.

This rearrangement joins TRBV9 to TRBJ1-6, with a possible D match to TRBD1 (5 bases). The V end lost 0 bases, the J end lost 5 bases, and 12 bases lay between the germline ends. The germline V gene has CDR1 SGDLS and CDR2 YYNGEE. This CDR3 spans 16 amino acids. CDR3 sequence reads: CASSVGGRGNNSPLHF. DNA for the CDR3: TGTGCCAGCAGCGTAGGCGGGCGGGGGAATAATTCACCCCTCCACTTT.

The J gene is TRBJ1-5, the V gene TRBV30; D gene ambiguous. The V end was cut by 0 bases, the J end by 5 bases, with 11 bases between. CDR1 and CDR2 (germline): GTSNPN, SVGIG (reference sequence). This CDR3 contains 14 residues. For the CDR3, the DNA is TGTGCCTGGAGTGTGGGCAGGAACGATCAGCCCCAGCATTTT. It codes for CAWSVGRNDQPQHF.

This clone was seen a few times. This rearrangement joins TRBV2 to TRBJ1-6; the D gene is possibly TRBD1 (5 bases). The V end lost 6 bases, the J end lost 6 bases, and 15 bases lay between the germline ends. There are 15 residues in the CDR3. Looked up from germline, CDR1 is SNHLY and CDR2 is FYNNEI. CDR3 nucleotide sequence: TGTGCCAGCAGCTCCCAGGGTTTTAGTAATTCACCCCTCCACTTT. Protein product: CASSSQGFSNSPLHF.

The gene calls are TRBV19 and TRBJ2-2, with D tentatively TRBD2 (6 bases). The CDR3 spans 13 residues. Trimming left V 3 bases short and J 5 bases short, with 7 bases between. Germline CDR1 reads LNHDA; CDR2 reads SQIVND (reference sequence). CDR3 bases: TGTGCCAGTAGTATTGGGGGGACCGGGGAGCTGTTTTTT. As protein: CASSIGGTGELFF.

This clone was seen just once. This chain joins TRBV9 and TRBJ2-6; D not certain. CDR3 size: 15 residues. Deletions cut 1 base from V and 0 bases from J, with 5 bases between. Germline assignment: CDR1 SGDLS and CDR2 YYNGEE. The CDR3 loop reads CASSVRSSGANVLTF. The CDR3 DNA reads as TGTGCCAGCAGCGTACGGAGCTCTGGGGCCAACGTCCTGACTTTC.

The count of this clone is one. The chain is built from TRBV9 and TRBJ2-3; 8 bases are shared with TRBD2. Germline V gene lookup returns CDR1 SGDLS and CDR2 YYNGEE. V was clipped by 3 bases and J by 0 bases; unmatched bases: 6. This CDR3 contains 16 residues. CDR3 in DNA: TGTGCCAGCAGCGCCGCTAGCGGGCTTAGCACAGATACGCAGTATTTT. This gives the protein CASSAASGLSTDTQYF.

The chain is built from TRBV9 and TRBJ2-7; 7 bases fit TRBD2. Germline CDR1 and CDR2: SGDLS and YYNGEE. The CDR3 consists of 14 residues. V shed 0 bases, J shed 6 bases, and the junction held 6 bases outside the gene matches. CDR3: CASSVALGGSEQYF. CDR3 bases: TGTGCCAGCAGCGTAGCACTGGGGGGGTCCGAGCAGTACTTC.